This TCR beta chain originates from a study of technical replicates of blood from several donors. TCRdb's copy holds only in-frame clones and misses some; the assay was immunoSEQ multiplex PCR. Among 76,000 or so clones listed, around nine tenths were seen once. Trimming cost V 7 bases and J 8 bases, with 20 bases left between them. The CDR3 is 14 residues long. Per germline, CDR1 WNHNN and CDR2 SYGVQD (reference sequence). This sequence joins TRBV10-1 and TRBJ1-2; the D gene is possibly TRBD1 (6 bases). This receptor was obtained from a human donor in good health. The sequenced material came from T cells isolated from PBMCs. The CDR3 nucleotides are TGCGCCAGCACCCCCAGGGGAACGAGAGTAGGCTACACCTTC. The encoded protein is CASTPRGTRVGYTF.